This TCR beta chain was documented in a study of blood T cell repertoires in COVID-19. Overall study: Both acute and convalescent COVID-19 samples were obtained from the United States, Italy and Spain. In each case, the material was cDNA or gDNA derived from T cells, B-cell-depleted T cells, or PBMCs.

Original analysis: Cell counts per sample came from amplifying reference gene primers. TCRdb's copy holds only in-frame clones and misses some; the assay was immunoSEQ multiplex PCR. V and J calls and clone size come straight from that table; D and trimming were deduced from the DNA. There are some 41,000 clones in the sample; roughly 87% occur only once, and approximately 8.9% lies in the top ten. The CDR3 has 14 amino acids. Germline CDR1 is LGHNA and CDR2 is YNFKEQ. V lost 1 base and J lost 5, with 9 bases in between. The sequence came from a woman aged 80 or over with active COVID-19. The V gene is TRBV4-2, the J gene TRBJ1-5; D is unclear. Sequencing used peripheral blood. CDR3 sequence reads: CASSQVVGDQPQHF. The CDR3, as DNA: TGTGCCAGCAGCCAAGTAGTAGGAGATCAGCCCCAGCATTTT.